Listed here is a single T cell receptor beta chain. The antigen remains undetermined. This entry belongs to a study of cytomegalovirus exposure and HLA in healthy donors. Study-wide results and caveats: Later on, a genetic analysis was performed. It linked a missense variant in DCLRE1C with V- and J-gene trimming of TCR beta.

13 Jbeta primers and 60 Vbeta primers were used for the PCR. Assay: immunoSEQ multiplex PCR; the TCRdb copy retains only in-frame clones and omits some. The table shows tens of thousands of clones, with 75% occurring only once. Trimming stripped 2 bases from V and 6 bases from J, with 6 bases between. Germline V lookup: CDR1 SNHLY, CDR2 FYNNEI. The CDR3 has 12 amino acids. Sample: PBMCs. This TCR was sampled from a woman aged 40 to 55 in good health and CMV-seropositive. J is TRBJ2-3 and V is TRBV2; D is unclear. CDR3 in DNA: TGTGCCAGCAGTGAATACGGGGATACGCAGTATTTT. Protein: CASSEYGDTQYF.